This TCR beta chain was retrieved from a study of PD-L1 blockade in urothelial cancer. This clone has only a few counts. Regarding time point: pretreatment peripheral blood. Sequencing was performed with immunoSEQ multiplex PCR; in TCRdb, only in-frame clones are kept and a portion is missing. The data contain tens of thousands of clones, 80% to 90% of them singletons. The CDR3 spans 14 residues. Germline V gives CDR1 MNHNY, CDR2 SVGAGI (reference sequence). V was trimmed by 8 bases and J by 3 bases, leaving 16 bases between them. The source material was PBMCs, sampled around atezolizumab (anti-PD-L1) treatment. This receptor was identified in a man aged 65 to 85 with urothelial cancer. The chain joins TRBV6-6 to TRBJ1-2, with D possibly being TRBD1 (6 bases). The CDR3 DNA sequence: TGTGCCAGCGGACCTCAGGGGACCTACTATGGCTACACCTTC. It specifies CASGPQGTYYGYTF.